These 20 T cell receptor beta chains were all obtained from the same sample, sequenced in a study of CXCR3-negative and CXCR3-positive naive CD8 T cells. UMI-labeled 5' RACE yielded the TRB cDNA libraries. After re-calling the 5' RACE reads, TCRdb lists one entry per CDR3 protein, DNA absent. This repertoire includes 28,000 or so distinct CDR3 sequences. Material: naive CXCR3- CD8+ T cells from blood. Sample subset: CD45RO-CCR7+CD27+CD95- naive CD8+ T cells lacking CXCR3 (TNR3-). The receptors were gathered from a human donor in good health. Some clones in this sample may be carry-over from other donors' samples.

Here the CDR3 reads CASTVTGGWTEAFF. The rearrangement uses TRBV7-9 and TRBJ1-1; TCRdb designates TRBD1, a call that cannot be tested without DNA. Germline CDR1 reads SEHNR; CDR2 reads FQNEAQ (reference sequence). This CDR3 has 14 residues.

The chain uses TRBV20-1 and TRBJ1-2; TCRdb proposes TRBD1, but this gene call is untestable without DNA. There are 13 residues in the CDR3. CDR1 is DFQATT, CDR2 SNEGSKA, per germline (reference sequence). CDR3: CSARGDRDYGYTF.

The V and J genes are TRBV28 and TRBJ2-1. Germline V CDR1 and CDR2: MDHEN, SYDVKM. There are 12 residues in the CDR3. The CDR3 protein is CASSRQPVEQFF.

CDR3 sequence reads: CASSSGQGIDTEAFF. This chain links TRBV7-7 with TRBJ1-1; TCRdb's assignment of TRBD1 cannot be checked, as there is no DNA. The germline V gene encodes CDR1 SSHAT and CDR2 FNYEAQ (reference sequence). This CDR3 contains 15 residues.

The CDR3: CSARDAGLAGLYEQYF. This sequence joins TRBV20-1 and TRBJ2-7; the D gene TCRdb calls, TRBD2, cannot be checked with no DNA. CDR3 length equals 16 residues. Looked up from germline, CDR1 is DFQATT and CDR2 is SNEGSKA (reference sequence).

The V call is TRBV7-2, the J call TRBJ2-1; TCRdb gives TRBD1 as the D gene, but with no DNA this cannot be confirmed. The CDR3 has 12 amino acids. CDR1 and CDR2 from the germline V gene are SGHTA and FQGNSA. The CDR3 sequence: CASSSPGQRQFF.

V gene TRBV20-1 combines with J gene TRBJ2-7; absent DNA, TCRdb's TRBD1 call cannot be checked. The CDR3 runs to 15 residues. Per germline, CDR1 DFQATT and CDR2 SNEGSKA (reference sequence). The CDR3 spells CSASQATGITYEQYF.

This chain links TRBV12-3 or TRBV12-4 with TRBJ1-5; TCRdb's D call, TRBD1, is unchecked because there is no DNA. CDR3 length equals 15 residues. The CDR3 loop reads CASSFSELGAQPQHF.

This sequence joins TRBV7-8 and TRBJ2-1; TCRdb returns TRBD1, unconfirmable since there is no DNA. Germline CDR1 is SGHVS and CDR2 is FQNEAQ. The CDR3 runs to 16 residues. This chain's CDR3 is CASSLGGGSQRNEQFF.

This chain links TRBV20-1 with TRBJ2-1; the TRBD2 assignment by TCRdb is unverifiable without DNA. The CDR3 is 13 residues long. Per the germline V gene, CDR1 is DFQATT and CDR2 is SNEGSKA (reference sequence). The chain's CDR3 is CSAFSGNYNEQFF.

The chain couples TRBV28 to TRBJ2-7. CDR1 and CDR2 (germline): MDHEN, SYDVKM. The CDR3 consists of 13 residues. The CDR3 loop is CASTSEGSYEQYF.

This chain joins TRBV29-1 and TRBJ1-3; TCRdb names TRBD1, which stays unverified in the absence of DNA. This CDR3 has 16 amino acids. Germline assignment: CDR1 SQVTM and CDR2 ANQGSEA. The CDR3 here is CSVEVPTGLSGNTIYF. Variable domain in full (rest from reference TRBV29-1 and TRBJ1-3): SAVISQKPSRDICQRGTSLTIQCQVDSQVTMMFWYRQQPGQSLTLIATANQGSEATYESGFVIDKFPISRPNLTFSTLTVSNMSPEDSSIYLCSVEVPTGLSGNTIYFGEGSWLTVV.

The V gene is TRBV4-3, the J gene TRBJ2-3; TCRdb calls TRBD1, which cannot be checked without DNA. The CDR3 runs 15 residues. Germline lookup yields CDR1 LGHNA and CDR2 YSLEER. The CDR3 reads CASSHGQGEADTQYF.

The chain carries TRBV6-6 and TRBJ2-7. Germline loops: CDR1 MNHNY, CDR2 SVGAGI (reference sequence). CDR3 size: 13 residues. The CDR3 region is CASSFASSYEQYF.

CDR3 protein: CASAGGVDQETQYF. V gene TRBV10-2 combines with J gene TRBJ2-5; TCRdb outputs TRBD1, but without DNA this stays unchecked. Per germline, CDR1 WSHSY and CDR2 SAAADI. The CDR3 is made up of 14 amino acids.

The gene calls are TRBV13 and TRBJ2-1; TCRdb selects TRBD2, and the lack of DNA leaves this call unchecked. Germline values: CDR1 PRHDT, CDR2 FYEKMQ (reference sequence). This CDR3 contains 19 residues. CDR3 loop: CASSSYIPLFSGGANEQFF.

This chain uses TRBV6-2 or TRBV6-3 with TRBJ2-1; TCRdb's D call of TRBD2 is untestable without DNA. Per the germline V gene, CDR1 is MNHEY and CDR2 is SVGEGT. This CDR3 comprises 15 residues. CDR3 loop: CASSYTHEGGNEQFF.

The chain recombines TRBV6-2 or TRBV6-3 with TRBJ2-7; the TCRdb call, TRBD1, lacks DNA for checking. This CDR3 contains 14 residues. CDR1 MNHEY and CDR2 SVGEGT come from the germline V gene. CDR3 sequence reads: CASSYLAGNYEQYF.

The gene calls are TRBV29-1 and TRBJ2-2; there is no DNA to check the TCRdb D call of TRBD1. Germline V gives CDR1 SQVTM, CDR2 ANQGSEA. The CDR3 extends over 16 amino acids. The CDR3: CSVPGDTFANTGELFF.

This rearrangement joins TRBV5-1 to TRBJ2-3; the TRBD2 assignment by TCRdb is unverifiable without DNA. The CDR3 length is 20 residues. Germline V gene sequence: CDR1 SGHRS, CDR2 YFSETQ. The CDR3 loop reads CASSFGGTSGGGVGTDTQYF.